This TCR beta chain was sequenced in a study of blood T cell repertoires in COVID-19. On the study more broadly: PBMCs, B-cell-depleted T cells, or T cells were the source of the cDNA or gDNA that made up the material.

Generated by immunoSEQ multiplex PCR, the TCRdb table keeps only in-frame clones and is missing some. The sample lists approximately 240,000 clones; just under 85% were seen once. Germline CDR1 and CDR2: LNHDA and SQIVND (reference sequence). The CDR3 sequence is 15 residues long. With 1 base clipped from V and 4 bases from J, the junction kept 6 bases outside the gene matches. Sequencing used peripheral blood. The rearrangement links TRBV19 to TRBJ1-2, with TRBD1 matching 7 bases. The TCR originated in a man aged 45 to 65 with acute or convalescent COVID-19. The CDR3 nucleotides are TGTGCCAGTAGTATAGGAGGGGGACAGCCCTATGGCTACACCTTC. Protein: CASSIGGGQPYGYTF.